The rows below give T cell receptor beta chains drawn from one sample of a study of cytotoxic CD8 clonotypes in ibrutinib-treated CLL. Sequenced by immunoSEQ multiplex PCR; TCRdb stores in-frame clones only, minus some. The sample lists over 30,000 clones; approximately 71% were seen once. The sample here was PBMCs, taken at disease progression, from a patient treated with ibrutinib. The receptor set was obtained from a human donor with chronic lymphocytic leukemia. Both conserved end residues are part of each CDR3. D genes are given only for firm matches. Size values are once, few and many counts, or a class for expanded clones, and some rows have none.

d_gene	v_gene	abundance	j_gene	CDR3aa	CDR3nt
.	TRBV9	few	TRBJ1-1	CASSVAAGSNTEAFF	TGTGCCAGCAGCGTAGCAGCAGGGTCGAACACTGAAGCTTTCTTT
TRBD2	TRBV5-4	once	TRBJ2-2	CASSFNGGGLFF	TGTGCCAGCAGCTTTAATGGCGGGGGGCTGTTTTTT
.	TRBV4-3	.	TRBJ1-1	CASSQEGRGNTEAFF	TGCGCCAGCAGCCAAGAGGGCAGGGGTAACACTGAAGCTTTCTTT
.	TRBV28	.	TRBJ2-7	CASRRPASYEQYF	TGTGCCAGCAGGCGACCCGCCTCCTACGAGCAGTACTTC
TRBD1	TRBV2	few	TRBJ2-1	CASRGESGGVEQFF	TGTGCCAGCAGGGGTGAGTCAGGGGGCGTTGAGCAGTTCTTC
.	TRBV9	.	TRBJ1-1	CASSPYLGFEAFF	TGTGCCAGCAGCCCCTATCTGGGTTTTGAAGCTTTCTTT
TRBD1	TRBV2	.	TRBJ2-1	CASSGPPTGVAHNEQFF	TGTGCCAGCAGTGGACCCCCGACAGGGGTCGCACACAATGAGCAGTTCTTC
TRBD2	TRBV5-1	few	TRBJ2-2	CASRLISLAANTGELFF	TGCGCCAGCAGACTAATATCACTAGCGGCGAACACCGGGGAGCTGTTTTTT
.	TRBV7-3	once	TRBJ2-4	CASSLRPADIQYF	TGTGCCAGCAGCTTAAGACCAGCAGACATTCAGTACTTC
.	TRBV27	.	TRBJ2-1	CASSFSSDPWSSYNEQFF	TGTGCCAGCAGTTTTTCGTCAGATCCATGGAGCTCCTACAATGAGCAGTTCTTC
.	TRBV2	.	TRBJ2-3	CASRARGPADTQYF	TGTGCCAGCAGGGCCCGGGGCCCGGCGGATACGCAGTATTTT